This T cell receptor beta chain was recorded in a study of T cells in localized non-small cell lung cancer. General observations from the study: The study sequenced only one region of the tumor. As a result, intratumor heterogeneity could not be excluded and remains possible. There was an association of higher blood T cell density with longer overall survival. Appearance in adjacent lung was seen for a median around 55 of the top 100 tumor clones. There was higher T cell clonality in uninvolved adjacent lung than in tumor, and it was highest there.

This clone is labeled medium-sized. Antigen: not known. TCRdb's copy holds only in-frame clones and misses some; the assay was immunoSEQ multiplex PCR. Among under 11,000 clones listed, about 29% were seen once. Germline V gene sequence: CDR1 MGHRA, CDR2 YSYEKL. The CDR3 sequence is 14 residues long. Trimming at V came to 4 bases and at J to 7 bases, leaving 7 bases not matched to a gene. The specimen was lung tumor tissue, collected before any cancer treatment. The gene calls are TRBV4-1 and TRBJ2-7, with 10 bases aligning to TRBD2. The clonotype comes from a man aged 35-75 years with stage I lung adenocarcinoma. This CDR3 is CASSPSGGAREQYF. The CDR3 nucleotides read TGCGCCAGCAGCCCGAGCGGGGGGGCAAGAGAGCAGTACTTC.